The entry below describes one T cell receptor beta chain. These data come from a study of blood T cell repertoires in COVID-19. Study information: Both acute and convalescent COVID-19 samples were obtained from the United States, Italy and Spain. T cells, B-cell-depleted T cells, or PBMCs provided the cDNA or gDNA that served as material.

With 5 bases clipped from V and 5 bases from J, the junction kept 6 bases outside the gene matches. The germline V gene encodes CDR1 LGHDT and CDR2 YNNKEL (reference sequence). The CDR3 spans 14 residues. In the original analysis: Reference gene primer amplification yielded estimated nucleated cell counts. Profiled with immunoSEQ multiplex PCR; TCRdb holds only in-frame clones, not every one. V and J calls plus clone size are reproduced from that table; the DNA served to infer D and trimming. The sample has 300,000 to 400,000 clones; more than 75% are singletons. The Seattle patients joined while their infection was active and were tracked longitudinally afterward.

The sample taken for sequencing was peripheral blood. This clonotype originated in a woman aged 50 to 65 with COVID-19, enrolled during active disease. The chain recombines TRBV3-1 (or the pseudogene TRBV3-2) with TRBJ1-1; TRBD1 aligns across 9 bases. This chain's CDR3 is CASSKQGARTEAFF. The CDR3, as DNA: TGTGCCAGCAGCAAACAGGGGGCTAGGACTGAAGCTTTCTTT.